This is a list of T cell receptor beta chains from one sample in a study of blood T cell repertoires in COVID-19. The protocol was immunoSEQ multiplex PCR, while the TCRdb copy is restricted to in-frame clones and leaves out a portion. Here the sample spans 120,000 to 150,000 clones, roughly 90% being singletons. Material: PBMCs or T cells enriched from blood (not recorded which). These receptor sequences come from a woman aged 25 to 39 with acute COVID-19. Both conserved end residues are part of each CDR3. The D gene is left open where the match is weak. For some rows the clone size is stated as once, few or many, or as a class when expanded; others skip it.

v_gene	abundance	d_gene	j_gene	CDR3aa	CDR3nt
TRBV28	.	.	TRBJ2-6	CASRFAGESSGANVLTF	TGTGCCAGCAGATTCGCAGGCGAAAGCTCTGGGGCCAACGTCCTGACTTTC
TRBV11-3	.	TRBD1	TRBJ1-1	CASSRTGDTEAFF	TGTGCCAGCAGCCGGACAGGGGACACTGAAGCTTTCTTT
TRBV27	.	.	TRBJ2-5	CASSVDWLQETQYF	TGTGCCAGCAGCGTGGACTGGCTCCAAGAGACCCAGTACTTC
TRBV10-3	.	TRBD1	TRBJ2-5	CAISFRDRGVETQYF	TGTGCCATCAGCTTCCGGGACAGGGGAGTAGAGACCCAGTACTTC
TRBV7-2	.	.	TRBJ1-4	CASSRGSNEKLFF	TGTGCCAGCAGCCGGGGGTCGAATGAAAAACTGTTTTTT
TRBV27	.	TRBD2	TRBJ2-7	CASSLSPGGSHEQYF	TGTGCCAGCAGTTTATCTCCGGGGGGGTCCCACGAGCAGTACTTC
TRBV14	.	.	TRBJ1-1	CASSPYTEAFF	TGTGCCAGCAGCCCGTACACTGAAGCTTTCTTT
TRBV9	.	.	TRBJ1-3	CASSVELISGNTIYF	TGTGCCAGCAGCGTAGAGCTGATCTCTGGAAACACCATATATTTT
TRBV28	.	TRBD2	TRBJ2-7	CASSFFSLREVGYGEQYF	TGTGCCAGCAGTTTTTTTTCTCTGCGGGAGGTGGGGTATGGGGAGCAGTACTTC
TRBV3-1/TRBV3-2	.	TRBD2	TRBJ2-1	CASSLGLAGGPEQFF	TGTGCCAGCAGCCTCGGACTAGCGGGAGGGCCCGAGCAGTTCTTC
TRBV30	few	.	TRBJ1-1	CAWRVSQAAFF	TGTGCCTGGAGAGTATCGCAAGCCGCTTTCTTT
TRBV28	once	TRBD1	TRBJ2-5	CASRPRGDRGKETQYF	TGTGCCAGCAGGCCCCGCGGGGACAGGGGAAAAGAGACCCAGTACTTC
TRBV5-1	.	TRBD2	TRBJ2-1	CASSFDTGGEGEQFF	TGCGCCAGCAGCTTCGATACGGGAGGCGAAGGTGAGCAGTTCTTC
TRBV5-1	.	TRBD2	TRBJ2-3	CASSGTSASDTQYF	TGCGCCAGCAGCGGGACTAGCGCGTCAGATACGCAGTATTTT
TRBV7-9	.	.	TRBJ1-2	CASSPVLYGYTF	TGTGCCAGCAGCCCCGTACTCTATGGCTACACCTTC
TRBV3-1/TRBV3-2	.	.	TRBJ2-1	CASSGRRASYNEQFF	TGTGCCAGCAGCGGAAGGAGGGCCTCCTACAATGAGCAGTTCTTC
TRBV7-9	few	.	TRBJ1-5	CASSLEGSNQPQHF	TGTGCCAGCAGCTTAGAGGGGAGCAATCAGCCCCAGCATTTT
TRBV4-1	.	.	TRBJ1-5	CASSQEEGNNQPQHF	TGCGCCAGCAGCCAAGAGGAGGGAAACAATCAGCCCCAGCATTTT
TRBV6-2/TRBV6-3	.	TRBD2	TRBJ2-1	CASSFTSGSTFSSYNEQFF	TGTGCCAGCAGTTTCACTAGCGGGAGTACATTCAGCTCCTACAATGAGCAGTTCTTC
TRBV7-2	few	.	TRBJ1-2	CASSFSNYGYTF	TGTGCCAGCAGCTTCTCTAACTATGGCTACACCTTC
TRBV9	.	TRBD1	TRBJ1-1	CASSENRGENTEAFF	TGTGCCAGCAGCGAGAACAGGGGTGAGAACACTGAAGCTTTCTTT
TRBV27	.	.	TRBJ1-2	CASSLSGADGYTF	TGTGCCAGCAGTTTATCAGGAGCGGATGGCTACACCTTC
TRBV28	.	.	TRBJ1-5	CASSLASLSNQPQHF	TGTGCCAGCAGTTTAGCCTCACTAAGCAATCAGCCCCAGCATTTT
TRBV12-3/TRBV12-4	few	.	TRBJ2-7	CASSWGPGEQYF	TGTGCCAGCAGTTGGGGCCCGGGCGAGCAGTACTTC
TRBV30	.	TRBD1	TRBJ1-2	CAWSVRRDSGYTF	TGTGCCTGGAGTGTACGACGGGACAGCGGCTACACCTTC
TRBV4-2	.	TRBD2	TRBJ2-7	CASSQEASGSYEQYF	TGTGCCAGCAGCCAAGAGGCTAGCGGGAGCTACGAGCAGTACTTC
TRBV9	.	.	TRBJ1-2	CASSFDSTNYGYTF	TGTGCCAGCAGTTTCGACAGTACTAACTATGGCTACACCTTC
TRBV3-1/TRBV3-2	.	.	TRBJ1-6	CASSQAGPRGPLHF	TGTGCCAGCAGCCAAGCAGGGCCGCGGGGACCCCTCCACTTT
TRBV27	.	TRBD2	TRBJ2-7	CASRPPGLAGVGEQYF	TGTGCCAGCAGACCCCCCGGACTAGCGGGAGTAGGCGAGCAGTACTTC
TRBV19	.	TRBD1	TRBJ2-4	CASSNLGTGLSF	TGTGCCAGTAGCAATTTGGGGACAGGATTAAGCTTC
TRBV5-6	.	TRBD1	TRBJ2-3	CASSLARDRGSYF	TGTGCCAGCAGCTTGGCTAGGGACAGGGGTTCGTATTTT
TRBV5-1	.	TRBD1	TRBJ2-3	CASSHRDRGQTDTQYF	TGCGCCAGCAGCCACCGGGACAGGGGTCAAACAGATACGCAGTATTTT
TRBV2	.	TRBD1	TRBJ2-7	CASRADREYEQYF	TGTGCCAGCAGGGCTGACAGGGAATACGAGCAGTACTTC
TRBV7-3	.	.	TRBJ2-2	CASSFSGHTGELFF	TGTGCCAGCAGCTTCTCGGGTCACACCGGGGAGCTGTTTTTT
TRBV30	.	TRBD1	TRBJ1-2	CATATGNYGYTF	TGTGCCACGGCGACAGGGAACTATGGCTACACCTTC
TRBV3-1/TRBV3-2	.	TRBD1	TRBJ2-3	CASSQDWAGGGTDTQYF	TGTGCCAGCAGCCAAGATTGGGCAGGGGGAGGCACAGATACGCAGTATTTT
TRBV28	.	.	TRBJ2-7	CASSQTGGEQYF	TGTGCCAGCAGTCAGACAGGAGGCGAGCAGTACTTC
TRBV2	.	TRBD1	TRBJ2-7	CASSRDSSYEQYF	TGTGCCAGCAGTAGGGACAGCTCCTACGAGCAGTACTTC
TRBV2	.	.	TRBJ1-1	CASPGASMTEAFF	TGTGCCAGCCCTGGGGCTAGTATGACTGAAGCTTTCTTT
TRBV19	.	TRBD1	TRBJ2-7	CASSTFTGVPYEQYF	TGTGCCAGTAGTACGTTCACAGGGGTCCCCTACGAGCAGTACTTC
TRBV11-2	few	.	TRBJ1-2	CASSFDLSGREAGYTF	TGTGCCAGCAGCTTTGATTTGAGTGGCAGGGAGGCTGGCTACACCTTC
TRBV11-2	few	.	TRBJ2-7	CASSRQAGNYEQYF	TGTGCCAGCAGCCGGCAGGCGGGGAACTACGAGCAGTACTTC
TRBV2	.	TRBD2	TRBJ2-5	CASSVALAGTETQYF	TGTGCCAGCAGTGTAGCACTAGCGGGAACAGAGACCCAGTACTTC